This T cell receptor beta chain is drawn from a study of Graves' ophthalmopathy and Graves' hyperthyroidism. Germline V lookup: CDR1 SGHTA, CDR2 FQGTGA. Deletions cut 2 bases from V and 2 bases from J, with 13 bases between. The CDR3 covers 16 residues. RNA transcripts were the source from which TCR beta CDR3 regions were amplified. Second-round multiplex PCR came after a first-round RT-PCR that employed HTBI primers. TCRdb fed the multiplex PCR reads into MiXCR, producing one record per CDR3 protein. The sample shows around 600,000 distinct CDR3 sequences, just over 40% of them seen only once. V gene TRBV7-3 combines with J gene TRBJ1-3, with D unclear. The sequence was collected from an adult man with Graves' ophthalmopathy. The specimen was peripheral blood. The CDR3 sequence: CASSLGPPGAGNTIYF. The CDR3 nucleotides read TGTGCCAGCAGCTTAGGCCCCCCCGGGGCTGGAAACACCATATATTTT. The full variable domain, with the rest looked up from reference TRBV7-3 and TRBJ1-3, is GAGVSQTPSNKVTEKGKYVELRCDPISGHTALYWYRQSLGQGPEFLIYFQGTGAADDSGLPNDRFFAVRPEGSVSTLKIQRTERGDSAVYLCASSLGPPGAGNTIYFGEGSWLTVV.